This T cell receptor beta chain was observed in a study of blood T cells in healthy people across ages. Germline CDR1 reads MDHEN; CDR2 reads SYDVKM. The CDR3 is made up of 13 amino acids. V was cut by 5 bases and J by 8 bases, with 14 bases left in between. The study's findings and limits: There were more naive CD4+ cells and higher diversity in long-lived donors than in aged donors. CMV status of donors was not determined, possibly confounding expanded clonotype changes. With unsorted PBMCs, a conclusive comparison of naive versus antigen-experienced cells was not possible.

The sample holds a few counts of this clonotype. Its antigen is still unknown. The authors ran a second PCR of about 6 to 11 cycles using a sample-barcoded 5' primer and a J-beta primer mix. Every individual sample yielded 3 million or more paired-end reads (each containing CDR3). TCRdb re-called the 5' RACE reads through MiXCR, storing one row per CDR3 protein. The sample has some 900,000 distinct CDR3 sequences; about 48% are singletons. The sequence derives from a man under 40 in good health. Sequencing was done on a sample of blood. The rearrangement uses TRBV28 and TRBJ2-3; D is uncertain. CDR3 nucleotide sequence: TGTGCCAGCAGTGTTAAGGGAACGGCTACGCAGTATTTT. Protein sequence: CASSVKGTATQYF.